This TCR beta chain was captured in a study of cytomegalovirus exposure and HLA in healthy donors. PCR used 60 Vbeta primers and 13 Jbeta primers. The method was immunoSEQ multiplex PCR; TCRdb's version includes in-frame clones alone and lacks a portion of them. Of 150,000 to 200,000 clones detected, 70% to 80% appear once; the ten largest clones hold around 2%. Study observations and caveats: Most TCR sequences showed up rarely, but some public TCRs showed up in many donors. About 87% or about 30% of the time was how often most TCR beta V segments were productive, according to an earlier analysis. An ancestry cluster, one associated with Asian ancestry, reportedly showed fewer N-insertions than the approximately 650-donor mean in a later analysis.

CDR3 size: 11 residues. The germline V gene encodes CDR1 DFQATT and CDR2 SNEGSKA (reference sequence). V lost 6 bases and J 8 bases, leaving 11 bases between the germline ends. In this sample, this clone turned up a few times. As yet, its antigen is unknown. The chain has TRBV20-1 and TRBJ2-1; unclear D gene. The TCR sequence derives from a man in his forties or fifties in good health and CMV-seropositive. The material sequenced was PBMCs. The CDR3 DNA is TGCAGTGCCCTCAGGCTCTATGAGCAGTTCTTC. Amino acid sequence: CSALRLYEQFF.